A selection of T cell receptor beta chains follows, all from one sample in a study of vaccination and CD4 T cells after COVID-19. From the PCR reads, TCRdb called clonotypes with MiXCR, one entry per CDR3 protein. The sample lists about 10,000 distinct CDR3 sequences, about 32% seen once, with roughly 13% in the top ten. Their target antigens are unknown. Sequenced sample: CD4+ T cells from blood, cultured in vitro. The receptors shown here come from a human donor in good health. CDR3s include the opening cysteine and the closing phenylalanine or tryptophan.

CASSLYQLGPKSPEAYEQYF | TRBV12-3/TRBV12-4 | 20 | TRBJ2-7
CASSGYEQYF | TRBV2 | 10 | TRBJ2-7
CASTQTPLSTNEQFF | TRBV27 | 15 | TRBJ2-1
CASSPFGAPDTQYF | TRBV27 | 14 | TRBJ2-3
CASSSYPTRGGSTDTQYF | TRBV7-3 | 18 | TRBJ2-3
CSARGQGEQPQHF | TRBV20-1 | 13 | TRBJ1-5
CASTGGDQPQHF | TRBV12-3/TRBV12-4 | 12 | TRBJ1-5
CASRADHQSSYNEQFF | TRBV28 | 16 | TRBJ2-1
CASSSGTSSTEAFF | TRBV19 | 14 | TRBJ1-1
CASSESYSYEQYF | TRBV2 | 13 | TRBJ2-7
CASRRGTGGAGETQYF | TRBV5-4 | 16 | TRBJ2-5
CASSSGGTGELFF | TRBV6-5 | 13 | TRBJ2-2
CASSYYGAEAFF | TRBV6-5 | 12 | TRBJ1-1
CATSDRGTQPQHF | TRBV24-1 | 13 | TRBJ1-5
CASSPKDRAAGELFF | TRBV7-9 | 15 | TRBJ2-2
CAGATGDGGYTF | TRBV6-1 | 12 | TRBJ1-2
CASSRWSGGQPQHF | TRBV28 | 14 | TRBJ1-5
CSASVVGTRGHGYTF | TRBV20-1 | 15 | TRBJ1-2
CASSQVISGSLEQYF | TRBV4-1 | 15 | TRBJ2-7
CASSLRGNTEAFF | TRBV7-9 | 13 | TRBJ1-1
CASSPSAGAGTQYF | TRBV7-7 | 14 | TRBJ2-5
CASSGLWNTGELFF | TRBV6-4 | 14 | TRBJ2-2
CSAYTGIWGYTF | TRBV20-1 | 12 | TRBJ1-2
CASSQGTQGRTEAFF | TRBV4-1 | 15 | TRBJ1-1
CATSAGYGYTF | TRBV2 | 11 | TRBJ1-2
CASSPWGALGNEQFF | TRBV19 | 15 | TRBJ2-1
CASSAHRGGDTEAFF | TRBV7-9 | 15 | TRBJ1-1
CASSLPNQETQYF | TRBV7-2 | 13 | TRBJ2-5
CASSGAQRTSTDTQYF | TRBV6-1 | 16 | TRBJ2-3
CSAHEGTSGRKDTQYF | TRBV20-1 | 16 | TRBJ2-3
CASSLGGQRPGALHF | TRBV28 | 15 | TRBJ1-6
CASSEQFVKQYF | TRBV28 | 12 | TRBJ2-7
CASSTGTSRGDEQFF | TRBV7-2 | 15 | TRBJ2-1
CASSRRTGTEGTQYF | TRBV7-2 | 15 | TRBJ2-5
CAWSWSGKPYEQYF | TRBV30 | 14 | TRBJ2-7
CASSLGSSGYEQYF | TRBV7-8 | 14 | TRBJ2-7
CASSERQGWLSNQLQHF | TRBV6-1 | 17 | TRBJ1-5
CASSPKAELITEAFF | TRBV7-3 | 15 | TRBJ1-1
CASSPKGGRFEPQHF | TRBV18 | 15 | TRBJ1-5
CSARSGGSNNSPLHF | TRBV20-1 | 15 | TRBJ1-6
CASSQEVQGQSTDTQYF | TRBV4-2 | 17 | TRBJ2-3
CASSPHPQGVRYGYTF | TRBV5-5 | 16 | TRBJ1-2
CATSEWFGGQAQHF | TRBV15 | 14 | TRBJ1-5
CAARGSGELFF | TRBV5-1 | 11 | TRBJ2-2
CASSSHDRGRRETQYF | TRBV7-9 | 16 | TRBJ2-5
CATKVGGIANQPQHF | TRBV19 | 15 | TRBJ1-5
CATSDFSRGGWETQYF | TRBV24-1 | 16 | TRBJ2-5
CASSPPHNEQFF | TRBV7-2 | 12 | TRBJ2-1
CLRWGTKNIQYF | TRBV20-1 | 12 | TRBJ2-4
CASSRRKGPYSNQPQHF | TRBV28 | 17 | TRBJ1-5
CASSLRNQPQHF | TRBV28 | 12 | TRBJ1-5
CASSMRAYIQYF | TRBV19 | 12 | TRBJ2-4
CASSPGRVKNTEAFF | TRBV7-2 | 15 | TRBJ1-1